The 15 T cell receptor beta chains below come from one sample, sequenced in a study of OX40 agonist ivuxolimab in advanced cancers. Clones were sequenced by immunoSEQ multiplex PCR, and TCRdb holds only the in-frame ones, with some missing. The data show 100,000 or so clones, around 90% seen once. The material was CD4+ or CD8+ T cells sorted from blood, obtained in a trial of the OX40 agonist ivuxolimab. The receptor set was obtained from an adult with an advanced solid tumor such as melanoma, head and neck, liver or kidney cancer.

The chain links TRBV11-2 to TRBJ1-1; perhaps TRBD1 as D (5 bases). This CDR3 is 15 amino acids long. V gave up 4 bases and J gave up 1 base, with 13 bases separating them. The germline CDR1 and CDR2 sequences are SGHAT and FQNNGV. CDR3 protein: CASSSGRGGNTEAFF. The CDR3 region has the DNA TGTGCCAGCAGCTCCGGAAGGGGCGGGAACACTGAAGCTTTCTTT.

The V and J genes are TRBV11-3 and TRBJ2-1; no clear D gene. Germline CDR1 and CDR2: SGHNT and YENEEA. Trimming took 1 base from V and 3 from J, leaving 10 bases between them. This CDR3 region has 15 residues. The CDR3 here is CASSLGTTVYNEQFF. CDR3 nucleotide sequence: TGTGCCAGCAGCTTAGGCACTACGGTCTACAATGAGCAGTTCTTC.

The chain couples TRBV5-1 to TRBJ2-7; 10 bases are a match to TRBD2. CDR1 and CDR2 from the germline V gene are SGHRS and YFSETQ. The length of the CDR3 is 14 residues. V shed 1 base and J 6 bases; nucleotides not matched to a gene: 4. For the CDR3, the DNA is TGCGCCAGCAGCTTGCCTAGCGGGAGTCCCGAGCAGTACTTC. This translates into CASSLPSGSPEQYF.

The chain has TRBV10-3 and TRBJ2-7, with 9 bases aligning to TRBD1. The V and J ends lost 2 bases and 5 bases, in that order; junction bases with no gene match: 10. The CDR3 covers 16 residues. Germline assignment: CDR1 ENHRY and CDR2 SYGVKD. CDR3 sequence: CAISERFGTGFHEQYF. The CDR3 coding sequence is TGTGCCATCAGTGAGAGATTCGGGACAGGGTTTCACGAGCAGTACTTC.

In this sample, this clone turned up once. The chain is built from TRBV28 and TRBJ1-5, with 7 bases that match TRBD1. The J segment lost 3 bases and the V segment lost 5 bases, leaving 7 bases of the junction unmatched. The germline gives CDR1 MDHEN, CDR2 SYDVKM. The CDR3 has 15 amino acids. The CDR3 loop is CASSPRDSPNQPQHF. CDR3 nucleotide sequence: TGTGCCAGCAGTCCTCGGGACAGCCCCAATCAGCCCCAGCATTTT.

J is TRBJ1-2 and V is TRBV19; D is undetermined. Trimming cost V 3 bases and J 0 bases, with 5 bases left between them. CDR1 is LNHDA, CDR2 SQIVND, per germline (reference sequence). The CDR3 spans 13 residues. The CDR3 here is CASSIGTNYGYTF. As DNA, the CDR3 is TGTGCCAGTAGTATTGGGACTAACTATGGCTACACCTTC.

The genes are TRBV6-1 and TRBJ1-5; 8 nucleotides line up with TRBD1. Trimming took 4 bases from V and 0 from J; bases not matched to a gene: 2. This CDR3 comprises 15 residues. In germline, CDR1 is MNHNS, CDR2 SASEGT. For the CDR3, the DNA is TGTGCCAGCAGTGTTGGACAGGGTAGCAATCAGCCCCAGCATTTT. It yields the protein CASSVGQGSNQPQHF.

CDR3 sequence (DNA): TGTGCCAGCAGCCGCAGTCACGCGGGAGGTACAGATACGCAGTATTTT. Its protein product is CASSRSHAGGTDTQYF. This chain links TRBV9 with TRBJ2-3; 8 bases are a match to TRBD2. The CDR3 consists of 16 residues. The germline V gene has CDR1 SGDLS and CDR2 YYNGEE. V gave up 4 bases and J gave up 3 bases; unmatched junction bases: 10.

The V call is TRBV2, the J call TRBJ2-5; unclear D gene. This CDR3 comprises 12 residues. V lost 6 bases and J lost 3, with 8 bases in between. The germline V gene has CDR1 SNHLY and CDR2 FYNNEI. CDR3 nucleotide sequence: TGTGCCAGCAGCCCATTTAAAGAGACCCAGTACTTC. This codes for CASSPFKETQYF.

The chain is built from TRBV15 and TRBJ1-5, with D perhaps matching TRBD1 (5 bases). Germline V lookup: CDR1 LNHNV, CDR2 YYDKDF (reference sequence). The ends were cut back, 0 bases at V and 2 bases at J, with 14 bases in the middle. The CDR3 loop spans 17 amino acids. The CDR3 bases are TGTGCCACCAGCAGAGATTATACAGGCGGGGGCAATCAGCCCCAGCATTTT. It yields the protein CATSRDYTGGGNQPQHF.

CDR3 sequence: CASSKWGHF. Here the CDR3 DNA reads TGTGCCAGCAGCAAATGGGGGCATTTT. This chain uses TRBV21-1 with TRBJ2-3; the table's D call TRBD1 went unverified against the DNA. TRBV21-1 is marked as a pseudogene. This CDR3 region has 9 residues.

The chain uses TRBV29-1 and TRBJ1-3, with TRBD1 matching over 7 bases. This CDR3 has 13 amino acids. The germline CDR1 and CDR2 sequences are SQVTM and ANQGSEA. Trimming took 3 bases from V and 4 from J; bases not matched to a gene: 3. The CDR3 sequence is CSVDSGQGNTIYF. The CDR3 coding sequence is TGCAGCGTTGACTCGGGACAGGGAAACACCATATATTTT.

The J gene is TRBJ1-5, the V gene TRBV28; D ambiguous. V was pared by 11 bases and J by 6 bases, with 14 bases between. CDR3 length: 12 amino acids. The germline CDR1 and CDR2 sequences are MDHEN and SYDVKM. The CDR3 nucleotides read TGTGCCGGGTCCAGGCAGGCTCAGCCCCAGCATTTT. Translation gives CAGSRQAQPQHF. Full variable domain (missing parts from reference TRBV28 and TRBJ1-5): DVKVTQSSRYLVKRTGEKVFLECVQDMDHENMFWYRQDPGLGLRLIYFSYDVKMKEKGDIPEGYSVSREKKERFSLILESASTNQTSMYLCAGSRQAQPQHFGDGTRLSIL.

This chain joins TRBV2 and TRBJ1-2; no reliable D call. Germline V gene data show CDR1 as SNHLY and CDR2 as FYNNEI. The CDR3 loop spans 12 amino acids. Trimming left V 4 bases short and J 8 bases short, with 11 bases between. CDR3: CASSATPYGYTF. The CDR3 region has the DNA TGTGCCAGCAGTGCTACACCGTACGGCTACACCTTC.

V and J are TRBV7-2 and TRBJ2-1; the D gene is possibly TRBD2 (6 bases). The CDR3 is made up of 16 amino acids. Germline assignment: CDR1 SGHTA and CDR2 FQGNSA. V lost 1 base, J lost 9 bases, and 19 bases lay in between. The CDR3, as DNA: TGTGCCAGCAGCTTAGATTGGACTACCTCTTTTGGTGAGCAGTTCTTC. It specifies CASSLDWTTSFGEQFF.